One T cell receptor (beta chain) is described in this entry. Method: immunoSEQ multiplex PCR; TCRdb's copy keeps in-frame clones and lacks some. The table records around 170,000 clones, roughly 83% of them present only once. These data are taken from a study of blood T cell repertoires in COVID-19. The wider study: The United States, Italy and Spain were the sources of the acute and convalescent COVID-19 samples.

The CDR3 is made up of 11 amino acids. Looked up from germline, CDR1 is MRHNA and CDR2 is SNTAGT. V was shortened by 2 bases and J by 7 bases, with 3 bases between the two germline ends. The rearrangement joins TRBV6-4 to TRBJ2-1; D uncertain. This TCR was sampled from a woman under 40 who had recovered from COVID-19. The specimen was PBMCs or T cells enriched from blood (not recorded which). The CDR3 DNA follows: TGTGCCAGCAGTGACCGGAATGAGCAGTTCTTC. It is translated as CASSDRNEQFF.